Following are 13 T cell receptor beta chains from one sample sequenced in a study of chemoradiotherapy in HPV16-positive cancers. The table came from immunoSEQ multiplex PCR; TCRdb's copy has only in-frame clones and leaves some out. The repertoire includes a few thousand clones, about 89% of them detected once, and 3.5% sits in the top ten. The source was tumor tissue, collected from a patient who underwent chemoradiotherapy. The receptors here all came from a human donor with HPV-associated anogenital cancer.

This chain connects TRBV5-1 to TRBJ2-1; 11 bases agree with TRBD1. Per germline, CDR1 SGHRS and CDR2 YFSETQ. V lost 3 bases, J lost 7 bases, and 3 bases stayed unmatched. The CDR3 is 14 amino acids. The CDR3 protein is CASSWGQGGNEQFF. In nucleotides, the CDR3 is TGCGCCAGCAGCTGGGGACAGGGGGGAAATGAGCAGTTCTTC.

The chain combines TRBV7-8 with TRBJ1-5, with D unclear. The CDR3 has 13 amino acids. Trimming removed 6 bases from V and 1 base from J, with 7 bases in between. In germline, CDR1 is SGHVS, CDR2 FQNEAQ. As DNA, the CDR3 is TGTGCCAGCAGGCGAAACAGCAATCAGCCCCAGCATTTT. Translation: CASRRNSNQPQHF.

The chain uses TRBV30 and TRBJ1-1; the D gene is possibly TRBD1 (5 bases). The CDR3 is 13 amino acids. The germline CDR1 and CDR2 sequences are GTSNPN and SVGIG (reference sequence). With 7 bases removed from V and 1 base from J, the gap between germline ends came to 13 bases. CDR3 in amino acids: CASPGPTNTEAFF. The CDR3, as DNA: TGTGCCTCTCCGGGACCGACGAACACTGAAGCTTTCTTT.

This clone was recorded a few times. The rearrangement links TRBV28 to TRBJ2-2; 10 bases agree with TRBD1. The trim removed 5 bases at V and 7 bases at J, leaving 10 bases unmatched. From germline, CDR1 is MDHEN and CDR2 SYDVKM. This CDR3 is 16 amino acids long. CDR3 loop: CASSDPGQGFNGELFF. CDR3 coding DNA: TGTGCCAGCAGTGACCCGGGACAGGGGTTCAACGGGGAGCTGTTTTTT.

V usage is TRBV19 and J usage is TRBJ1-4; D is unclear. CDR1 and CDR2 from the germline V gene are LNHDA and SQIVND (reference sequence). Trimming left V 5 bases short and J 4 bases short, with 11 bases between. The CDR3 covers 14 residues. CDR3 sequence reads: CASSWTTINEKLFF. In nucleotides, the CDR3 is TGTGCCAGTAGTTGGACCACTATTAATGAAAAACTGTTTTTT.

The chain employs TRBV9 and TRBJ2-7; 8 bases match TRBD1. The ends lost 0 bases at V and 6 bases at J; junction bases unmatched: 11. CDR3 length: 16 amino acids. Germline lookup yields CDR1 SGDLS and CDR2 YYNGEE. DNA of the CDR3: TGTGCCAGCAGCGTAGAACTGACAGGGGTAAGAAGCGAGCAGTACTTC. The encoded protein is CASSVELTGVRSEQYF.

V gene TRBV28 combines with J gene TRBJ2-5; 7 positions agree with TRBD1. J lost 3 bases, V lost 3 bases, and 13 bases had no gene match. Germline V gene sequence: CDR1 MDHEN, CDR2 SYDVKM. The CDR3 has 17 amino acids. The chain's CDR3 is CASSFGIGGAVEETQYF. The CDR3 DNA reads TGTGCCAGCAGTTTCGGAATAGGGGGCGCAGTGGAAGAGACCCAGTACTTC.

As DNA, the CDR3 is TGTGCCTGGAGTACGGACAGGATTGCAACTAATGAAAAACTGTTTTTT. This translates into CAWSTDRIATNEKLFF. The chain is built from TRBV30 and TRBJ1-4, with 7 bases lining up with TRBD1. Trimming removed 2 bases from V and 0 bases from J; junction bases left unmatched: 6. The CDR3 loop spans 16 amino acids. Germline V CDR1 and CDR2: GTSNPN, SVGIG (reference sequence).

CDR3 DNA: TGTGCCAGCAGAGCGCCTGGGGCCAACGTCCTGACTTTC. Amino acids: CASRAPGANVLTF. This chain links TRBV28 with TRBJ2-6; D gene unclear. Trimming removed 6 bases at V and 2 bases at J, with 5 bases between. This CDR3 is 13 amino acids long. Germline V CDR1 and CDR2: MDHEN, SYDVKM.

In the case of this clone: A read error may account for a junction end that differs from germline. The chain carries TRBV14 and TRBJ2-3; possibly TRBD2 for D (5 bases). Germline V CDR1 and CDR2: SGHDN, FVKESK. The CDR3 is made up of 14 amino acids. CDR3 in DNA: TGTGCTAGCAGCCCTAGCTCTAGGGCAGATACGCAGTATTTT. Protein product: CASSPSSRADTQYF.

The chain links TRBV5-1 to TRBJ1-1; D is possibly TRBD1 (6 bases). The CDR3 totals 16 residues. V lost 5 bases and J lost 6, with 23 bases in between. Germline V lookup: CDR1 SGHRS, CDR2 YFSETQ. The chain's CDR3 is CASRPDSSAIKAEAFF. The CDR3 DNA reads as TGCGCCAGCAGGCCGGACAGCTCCGCGATAAAGGCTGAAGCTTTCTTT.

V usage is TRBV19 and J usage is TRBJ2-1; D unresolved. Germline CDR1 and CDR2: LNHDA and SQIVND (reference sequence). V lost 3 bases and J 2 bases, leaving 14 bases between the germline ends. The CDR3 extends over 16 amino acids. CDR3 loop: CASSIIGSSAYNEQFF. The CDR3 DNA is TGTGCCAGTAGTATTATTGGGTCTAGTGCCTACAATGAGCAGTTCTTC.

This clone was detected once. The chain uses TRBV28 and TRBJ1-5; 12 bases fit TRBD1. The CDR3 runs 18 residues. Germline V gives CDR1 MDHEN, CDR2 SYDVKM. J lost 5 bases, V lost 3 bases, and 11 bases had no gene match. The CDR3 DNA reads TGTGCCAGCAGTTTCCCCGGGACAGGGGGCTTTAGGCATCAGCCCCAGCATTTT. It is translated as CASSFPGTGGFRHQPQHF.